This TCR beta chain appears in the sequencing data of a study of blood T cell repertoires in COVID-19. Study overall: Samples of COVID-19 (acute and convalescent) were obtained from the United States, Italy and Spain. PBMCs, B-cell-depleted T cells, or T cells provided the cDNA or gDNA that made up the material.

Methods used by the authors: Estimation of nucleated cell counts relied on the amplification of reference gene primers. Clones were sequenced by immunoSEQ multiplex PCR, and TCRdb holds only the in-frame ones, with some missing. V and J calls and clone size are as listed in that table; D and trimming were resolved from the DNA. The sample has almost 70,000 clones; nearly 80% are singletons. Looked up from germline, CDR1 is ENHRY and CDR2 is SYGVKD. The V gene lost 7 bases and the J gene lost 2 bases, with 8 bases spanning the gap. This CDR3 region has 13 residues. The sequencing input was peripheral blood. The chain has TRBV10-3 and TRBJ2-2; the D is unclear. The TCR comes from a human donor in a cohort sampled during active COVID-19. In DNA, the CDR3 is TGTGCCATCACGGGTGTAAACACCGGGGAGCTGTTTTTT. This encodes CAITGVNTGELFF.